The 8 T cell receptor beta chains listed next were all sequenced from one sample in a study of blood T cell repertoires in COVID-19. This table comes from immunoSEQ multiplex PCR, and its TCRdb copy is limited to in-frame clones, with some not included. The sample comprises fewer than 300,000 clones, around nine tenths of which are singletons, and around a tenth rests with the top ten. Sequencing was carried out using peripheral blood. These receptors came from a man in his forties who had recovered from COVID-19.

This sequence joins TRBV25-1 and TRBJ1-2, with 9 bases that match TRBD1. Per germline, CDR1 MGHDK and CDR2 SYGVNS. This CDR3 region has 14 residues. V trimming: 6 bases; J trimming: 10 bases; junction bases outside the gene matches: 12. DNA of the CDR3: TGTGCCAGCAGCCTTCCGGGACAGGGAACTGCCTACACCTTC. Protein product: CASSLPGQGTAYTF.

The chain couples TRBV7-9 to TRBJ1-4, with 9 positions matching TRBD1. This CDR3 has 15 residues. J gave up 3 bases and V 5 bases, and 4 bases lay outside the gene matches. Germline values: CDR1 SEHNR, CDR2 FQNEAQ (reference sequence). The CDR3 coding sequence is TGTGCCAGCAGCCCCGACAGGGGGTCTAATGAAAAACTGTTTTTT. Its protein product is CASSPDRGSNEKLFF.

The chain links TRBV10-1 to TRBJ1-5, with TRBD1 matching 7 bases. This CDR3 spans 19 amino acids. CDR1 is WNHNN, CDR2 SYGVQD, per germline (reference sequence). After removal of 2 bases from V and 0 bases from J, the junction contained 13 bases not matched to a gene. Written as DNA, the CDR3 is TGCGCCAGCAGTGAGCAACTCTTGAGGGGGCTCGGTAGCAATCAGCCCCAGCATTTT. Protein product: CASSEQLLRGLGSNQPQHF.

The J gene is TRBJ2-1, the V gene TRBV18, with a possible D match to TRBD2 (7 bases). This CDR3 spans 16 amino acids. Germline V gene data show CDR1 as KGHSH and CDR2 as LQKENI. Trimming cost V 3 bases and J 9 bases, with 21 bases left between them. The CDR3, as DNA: TGTGCCAGCTCACCGCCGGTGGGGGGGCCGCGCCGTGAGCAGTTCTTC. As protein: CASSPPVGGPRREQFF.

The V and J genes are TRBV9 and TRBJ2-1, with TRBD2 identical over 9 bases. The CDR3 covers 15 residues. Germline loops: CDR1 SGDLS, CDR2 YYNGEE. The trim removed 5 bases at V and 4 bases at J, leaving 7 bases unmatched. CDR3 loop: CASSAREGPYNEQFF. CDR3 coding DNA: TGTGCCAGCAGTGCGCGGGAGGGTCCTTACAATGAGCAGTTCTTC.

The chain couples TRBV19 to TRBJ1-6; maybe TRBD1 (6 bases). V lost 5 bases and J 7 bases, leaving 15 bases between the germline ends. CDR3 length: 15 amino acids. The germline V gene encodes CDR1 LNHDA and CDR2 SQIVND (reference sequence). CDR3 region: CASSQQGTENSPLHF. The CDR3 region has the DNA TGTGCCAGTAGTCAACAGGGAACGGAGAATTCACCCCTCCACTTT.

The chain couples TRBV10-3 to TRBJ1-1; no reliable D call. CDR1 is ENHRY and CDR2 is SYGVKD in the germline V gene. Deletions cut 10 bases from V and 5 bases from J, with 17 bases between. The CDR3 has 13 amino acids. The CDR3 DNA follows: TGTGCCACCGAGTTGAGGGAAGGAACTGAAGCTTTCTTT. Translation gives CATELREGTEAFF.

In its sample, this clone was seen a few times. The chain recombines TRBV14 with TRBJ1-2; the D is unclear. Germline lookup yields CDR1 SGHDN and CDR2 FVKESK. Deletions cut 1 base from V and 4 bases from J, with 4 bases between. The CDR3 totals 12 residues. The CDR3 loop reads CASSQGPYGYTF. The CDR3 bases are TGTGCCAGCAGCCAAGGGCCCTATGGCTACACCTTC.